Listed below are T cell receptor beta chains from one sample, sequenced in a study of blood T cell repertoires in COVID-19. The method was immunoSEQ multiplex PCR; TCRdb's version includes in-frame clones alone and lacks a portion of them. The data hold over 130,000 clones, with around 87% observed a single time. The sample comprised peripheral blood. These TCRs come from a woman aged 60 to 75 with active or convalescent COVID-19. The CDR3 runs from the conserved cysteine through the conserved F or W. A D gene is named only where the DNA matches it firmly. Some rows have no size entry. The others give once, few or many, or a class for an expanded clone.

>TRBV5-6|-|-|TRBJ2-5
TGTGCCAGCAGCTTGGCTGAGACCCAGTACTTC
CASSLAETQYF
>TRBV10-3|-|TRBD1|TRBJ1-1
TGTGCCATCAACTCCGGACAGGGGACTGAAGCTTTCTTT
CAINSGQGTEAFF
>TRBV10-1|-|TRBD2|TRBJ2-7
TGCGCCAGCAGCGAAACCGGACTAGCGGGGGCCTACGAGCAGTACTTC
CASSETGLAGAYEQYF
>TRBV7-9|-|-|TRBJ2-7
TGTGCCAGCAGCTTAATTCGTGGCGGCTTAGAGGACTACGAGCAGTACTTC
CASSLIRGGLEDYEQYF
>TRBV5-1|-|-|TRBJ2-5
TGCGCCAGCAGCTTGGGGGGGGGCGATCAAGAGACCCAGTACTTC
CASSLGGGDQETQYF
>TRBV5-1|once|-|TRBJ2-3
TGCGCCAGCAGCTTGGCCCTAGTAGGGGGGGACACAGATACGCAGTATTTT
CASSLALVGGDTDTQYF
>TRBV11-2|-|TRBD2|TRBJ2-2
TGTGCCAGCAGCTTAGCGGGGGGGCCATCCGGGGAGCTGTTTTTT
CASSLAGGPSGELFF
>TRBV19|-|TRBD1|TRBJ1-1
TGTGCCAGTAGATACGACAGGGGCACTGAAGCTTTCTTT
CASRYDRGTEAFF
>TRBV27|-|TRBD1|TRBJ1-2
TGTGCCAGCAGTTTAGCTCGGGGACAGGGCTATGGCTACACCTTC
CASSLARGQGYGYTF
>TRBV6-5|-|-|TRBJ2-7
TGTGCCAGCAGTTACTCAACAGGCTTGATCTACGAGCAGTACTTC
CASSYSTGLIYEQYF
>TRBV7-9|-|TRBD2|TRBJ2-3
TGTGCCAGCAGCCCTAGCGGGCCGACAGATACGCAGTATTTT
CASSPSGPTDTQYF
>TRBV6-2/TRBV6-3|once|TRBD2|TRBJ2-3
TGTGCCAGCAGTAAAGCGGGGGGGAACACAGATACGCAGTATTTT
CASSKAGGNTDTQYF
>TRBV5-1|few|-|TRBJ1-1
TGCGCCAGCAGCTCGACAGGAAGTAACACTGAAGCTTTCTTT
CASSSTGSNTEAFF
>TRBV7-2|-|TRBD1|TRBJ2-3
TGTGCCAGCAGCCCCGGACAGGTTTCTAGCACAGATACGCAGTATTTT
CASSPGQVSSTDTQYF
>TRBV11-2|-|-|TRBJ1-1
TGTGCCAGCAGCTCAACCCTACCCACTGAAGCTTTCTTT
CASSSTLPTEAFF
>TRBV7-3|-|-|TRBJ2-2
TGTGCCAGCAGCTTAGATTCAGGGTTACGAACCGGGGAGCTGTTTTTT
CASSLDSGLRTGELFF
>TRBV18|-|TRBD2|TRBJ2-5
TGTGCCAGCTCACCACCGGGAGGGTTAGAGACCCAGTACTTC
CASSPPGGLETQYF
>TRBV13|-|-|TRBJ2-7
TGTGCCAGCAGCTCCAACTACGAGCAGTACTTC
CASSSNYEQYF
>TRBV5-1|-|-|TRBJ2-1
TGCGCCAGCAGCCGGGACTTCGGTGGGGATGAGCAGTTCTTC
CASSRDFGGDEQFF
>TRBV7-6|-|TRBD2|TRBJ2-7
TGTGCCAGCAGCCCGTTAGCGGGGGCGTCCTACGAGCAGTACTTC
CASSPLAGASYEQYF
>TRBV11-2|-|-|TRBJ1-1
TGTGCCAGCAGCTTAGGTACCGGGGGCGCCGGGGGGGACACTGAAGCTTTCTTT
CASSLGTGGAGGDTEAFF
>TRBV7-7|-|-|TRBJ2-1
TGTGCTAGCAGCTTAGGTGGGGGGATCTACAATGAGCAGTTCTTC
CASSLGGGIYNEQFF
>TRBV19|-|-|TRBJ1-1
TGTGCCAGTACCGGTGGAGGGGGGGCGAAGACTGAAGCTTTCTTT
CASTGGGGAKTEAFF
>TRBV4-1|-|-|TRBJ1-2
TGCGCCAGCAGCCCTCAACAGGGTAACTATGGCTACACCTTC
CASSPQQGNYGYTF
>TRBV7-2|-|-|TRBJ2-1
TGTGCCAGCAGCTTACCTGGGGACACTAAAATCAGGGGCAATGAGCAGTTCTTC
CASSLPGDTKIRGNEQFF
>TRBV12-3/TRBV12-4|-|-|TRBJ2-7
TGTGCCAGCACGAGTACCTACGAGCAGTACTTC
CASTSTYEQYF
>TRBV11-2|-|-|TRBJ1-1
TGTGCCAGCAGCTTAGGGCACAGGACCACTGAAGCTTTCTTT
CASSLGHRTTEAFF
>TRBV9|-|-|TRBJ1-1
TGTGCCAGCAGCTATGGGGGGGGCACTGAAGCTTTCTTT
CASSYGGGTEAFF
>TRBV5-4|-|-|TRBJ2-3
TGTGCCAGCAGCTTGGTCGCGGGTACGCAGTATTTT
CASSLVAGTQYF
>TRBV7-9|-|TRBD1|TRBJ1-5
TGTGCCAGCAGCCCGACAGGGGGCGCAAATCAGCCCCAGCATTTT
CASSPTGGANQPQHF